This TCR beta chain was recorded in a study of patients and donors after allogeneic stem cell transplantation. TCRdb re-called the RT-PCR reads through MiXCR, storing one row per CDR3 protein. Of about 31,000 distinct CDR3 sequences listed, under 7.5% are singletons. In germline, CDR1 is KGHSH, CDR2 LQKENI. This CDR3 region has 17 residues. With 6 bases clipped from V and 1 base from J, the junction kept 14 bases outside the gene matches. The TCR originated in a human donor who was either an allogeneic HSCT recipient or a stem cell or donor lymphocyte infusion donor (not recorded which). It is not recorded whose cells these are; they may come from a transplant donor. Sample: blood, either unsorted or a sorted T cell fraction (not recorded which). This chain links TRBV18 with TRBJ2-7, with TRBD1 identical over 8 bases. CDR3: CASSKPNTGQESYEQYF. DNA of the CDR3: TGTGCCAGCTCTAAGCCAAATACGGGACAGGAATCCTACGAGCAGTACTTC.